This TCR beta chain derives from a study of blood T cell repertoires in COVID-19. This CDR3 has 14 amino acids. The germline gives CDR1 SGHTS, CDR2 YDEGEE. V shed 3 bases and J 5 bases; nucleotides not matched to a gene: 7. The method was immunoSEQ multiplex PCR; TCRdb's version includes in-frame clones alone and lacks a portion of them. The sample includes fewer than 300,000 clones, about nine tenths of them seen just once. The sample comprised PBMCs or T cells enriched from blood (not recorded which). The receptor's source is a woman between 25 and 40 years old who had recovered from COVID-19. The chain carries TRBV5-8 and TRBJ1-2; 7 nucleotides align to TRBD1. This CDR3 is CASSSRDRDYGYTF. The CDR3 nucleotides read TGTGCCAGCAGCTCGAGGGACAGAGATTATGGCTACACCTTC. The full variable domain, rest sourced from reference TRBV5-8 and TRBJ1-2, is EAGVTQSPTHLIKTRGQQATLRCSPISGHTSVYWYQQALGLGLQFLLWYDEGEERNRGNFPPRFSGRQFPNYSSELNVNALELEDSALYLCASSSRDRDYGYTFGSGTRLTVV.